The present TCR beta chain was sequenced within a study of cytomegalovirus exposure and HLA in healthy donors. Findings and limits, study-wide: Subsequent analysis found a tendency for first-cohort TCR clusters to co-occur within the approximately 130 validation repertoires. According to the study, 160 or so TCR beta chains were cytomegalovirus-associated. Reported performance of the classifier showed diagnosis of cytomegalovirus status with high specificity and sensitivity.

Sequencing was performed with immunoSEQ multiplex PCR; in TCRdb, only in-frame clones are kept and a portion is missing. This table has some 170,000 clones, around nine tenths appearing once. The CDR3 contains 14 residues. On this clone: Its target is unknown.

The V and J genes are TRBV21-1 and TRBJ1-1; no DNA check was done on the table's D call, TRBD1. TRBV21-1 is termed a pseudogene. The sequenced sample was PBMCs. The source is a man aged 18 to 29 in good health and CMV-seropositive. The CDR3 DNA follows: TGTGCCAGCCGTCGGGTAGGGGTGAACACTGAAGCTTTCTTT. This sequence encodes CASRRVGVNTEAFF.